Detailed here is one T cell receptor beta chain. The assay was immunoSEQ multiplex PCR, and TCRdb's table has in-frame clones only and misses some. Here the sample spans roughly 240,000 clones, approximately 85% being singletons. The data are from a study of blood T cell repertoires in COVID-19. Across the whole study: T cells, B-cell-depleted T cells, or PBMCs supplied cDNA or gDNA.

V lost 1 base and J 10 bases, leaving 12 bases between the germline ends. CDR3 size: 13 residues. Germline CDR1 SGHDN, CDR2 FVKESK. Input material: peripheral blood. The clonotype was recovered from a woman at least 80 years old with COVID-19, enrolled during active disease. This chain links TRBV14 with TRBJ2-3; D gene ambiguous. CDR3 nucleotide sequence: TGTGCCAGCAGCCAAGGTTTACCAGAATCGCAGTATTTT. Protein: CASSQGLPESQYF.